A selection of T cell receptor beta chains follows, all from one sample in a study of T cells after yellow fever vaccination. TCRdb reanalysed the 5' RACE reads using MiXCR and keeps one entry per CDR3 protein. The sample yields 150,000 to 200,000 distinct CDR3 sequences, 9.5% to 11% seen once. This specimen was CD8+ T cells sorted from PBMCs, taken 15 days after the yellow fever booster vaccination. These receptors came from a man aged 18 to 30 who received the YFV17D yellow fever vaccine. CDR3s include the opening cysteine and the closing phenylalanine or tryptophan.

TRBV7-2	TRBJ1-2	CASRGDSYGYTF
TRBV18	TRBJ1-1	CASSGSGGAGLTEAFF
TRBV11-2	TRBJ2-1	CASSLGWGRDEQFF
TRBV7-9	TRBJ2-7	CASSSGTQEQYF
TRBV5-1	TRBJ1-1	CASSAMTGGQRDTEAFF
TRBV27	TRBJ1-5	CASSTAGNQPQHF
TRBV13	TRBJ2-2	CASQGGDTGELFF
TRBV11-2	TRBJ1-6	CASRGSGRANSPLHF
TRBV7-9	TRBJ1-2	CASSLVQGDYGYTF
TRBV4-1	TRBJ2-3	CASSQWGTDTQYF
TRBV6-1	TRBJ2-1	CASSETGGGEQFF
TRBV5-4	TRBJ1-2	CASSRAYGYTF
TRBV2	TRBJ1-6	CASRAHAEMGYNSPLHF
TRBV11-2	TRBJ1-2	CASSLSTELGYTF
TRBV10-3	TRBJ2-2	CAISDRGSHTGELFF
TRBV5-5	TRBJ2-5	CASSPLAGGPLGETQYF
TRBV29-1	TRBJ1-1	CSVSGGNTEAFF
TRBV4-1	TRBJ2-5	CASSHWKDQETQYF
TRBV7-9	TRBJ2-1	CASSLAGASSYNEQFF
TRBV4-1	TRBJ1-4	CASSFTQGVNEKLFF
TRBV11-2	TRBJ2-1	CASSLASGGLASYNEQFF
TRBV6-5	TRBJ2-1	CASSYSIGSYNEQFF
TRBV29-1	TRBJ2-4	CSVPGGPKNIQYF
TRBV29-1	TRBJ2-3	CSVGTGEFTDTQYF
TRBV18	TRBJ2-1	CASSTRRSDRNNEQFF
TRBV6-5	TRBJ1-2	CASSFRDTRNYGYTF